The entry that follows covers one T cell receptor beta chain sequence. V lost 6 bases to trimming and J lost 0 bases; unmatched junction nucleotides: 13. The CDR3 has 18 residues. In germline, CDR1 is SGHAT, CDR2 FQNNGV. These data belong to a study of blood T cell repertoires in COVID-19. As for the study in general: T cells, B-cell-depleted T cells, or PBMCs supplied cDNA or gDNA.

The method was immunoSEQ multiplex PCR; TCRdb's version includes in-frame clones alone and lacks a portion of them. Here the sample spans over 75,000 clones, approximately 79% being singletons. The V and J genes are TRBV11-2 and TRBJ1-3, with 8 bases that match TRBD1. The sequence was collected from a man aged 65-85 years with acute or convalescent COVID-19. The sample consisted of peripheral blood. Here the CDR3 DNA reads TGTGCCAGCAGATCAGGGACAGGACCCCGCTTCTCTGGAAACACCATATATTTT. This translates into CASRSGTGPRFSGNTIYF.